This T cell receptor beta chain derives from a study of shared clonotypes between healthy human individuals. General study findings and limits: Among non-shared clonotypes, generation probabilities were lower than among those shared by all four donors.

A note on this clone: Its antigen is undetermined.

The table came from immunoSEQ multiplex PCR; TCRdb's copy has only in-frame clones and leaves some out. Here the sample spans some 500,000 clones, roughly 95% being singletons. All participating donors were Caucasian adults from Nashville, Tennessee. The investigators split CD4+ cells into a CD45RA+ naive subset and a CD45RA-negative memory subset. CDR3 size: 15 residues. V shed 6 bases and J 5 bases; nucleotides not matched to a gene: 9. Germline loops: CDR1 SNHLY, CDR2 FYNNEI. The chain is built from TRBV2 and TRBJ2-5; 10 positions match TRBD1. The source of this sequence is a woman aged 30 to 39 in good health. The specimen sequenced was naive CD4+ T cells sorted from blood. Subset here: CD45RA+ positively selected. DNA of the CDR3: TGTGCCAGCAGCGGGGACAGGGGCGGGTTGGAGACCCAGTACTTC. Translated: CASSGDRGGLETQYF. Complete variable domain (other parts from reference TRBV2 and TRBJ2-5): EPEVTQTPSHQVTQMGQEVILRCVPISNHLYFYWYRQILGQKVEFLVSFYNNEISEKSEIFDDQFSVERPDGSNFTLKIRSTKLEDSAMYFCASSGDRGGLETQYFGPGTRLLVL.